The 28 T cell receptor beta chains listed next were all sequenced from one sample in a study of blood T cell repertoires in COVID-19. Data came from immunoSEQ multiplex PCR; TCRdb stores just in-frame clones and leaves some out. The sample includes roughly 200,000 clones, 88% of them seen just once. The sequenced sample was peripheral blood. These receptors originate from a young man with active or convalescent COVID-19.

The table lists this clone with a count of one. The J gene is TRBJ1-1, the V gene TRBV9; D perhaps matches TRBD1 (6 bases). This CDR3 has 15 amino acids. Germline loops: CDR1 SGDLS, CDR2 YYNGEE. Trimming removed 2 bases at V and 4 bases at J, with 15 bases between. CDR3 coding DNA: TGTGCCAGCAGCGTGGGGGCAGGGGTGGTCACTGAAGCTTTCTTT. This sequence encodes CASSVGAGVVTEAFF.

This clone was seen just once. The V gene is TRBV4-1, the J gene TRBJ2-5, with D possibly TRBD2 on 6 matching bases. The V and J ends lost 0 bases and 5 bases respectively, with 10 bases between them. CDR3 size: 14 residues. Germline V gives CDR1 MGHRA, CDR2 YSYEKL. The CDR3 nucleotides are TGCGCCAGCAGCCAAGATCGAGGGAGGGAGACCCAGTACTTC. Its protein is CASSQDRGRETQYF.

This clone was observed a handful of times. The chain has TRBV3-1 (or the pseudogene TRBV3-2) and TRBJ1-2, with TRBD1 identical over 9 bases. The germline V gene has CDR1 LGHDT and CDR2 YNNKEL (reference sequence). CDR3 size: 14 residues. V dropped 4 bases and J dropped 7; count of bases not matched to a gene: 7. The CDR3 DNA reads as TGTGCCAGCAGCCGATCCACAGGGGGCGTTGGCTACACCTTC. This codes for CASSRSTGGVGYTF.

This chain joins TRBV4-1 and TRBJ2-1, with 11 bases matching TRBD2. CDR1 and CDR2 from the germline V gene are MGHRA and YSYEKL. V shed 5 bases and J 6 bases; nucleotides not matched to a gene: 6. The CDR3 is 15 residues long. CDR3 coding DNA: TGCGCCAGCAGCGCGGGACTAGCGGTCGCCAATGAGCAGTTCTTC. This sequence encodes CASSAGLAVANEQFF.

This chain uses TRBV6-5 with TRBJ1-5; weak D call: TRBD1 (5 bases). Germline V gene sequence: CDR1 MNHEY, CDR2 SVGAGI. The CDR3 sequence is 15 residues long. V shed 3 bases and J shed 5 bases, with 14 bases lying between them. This chain's CDR3 is CASSYSGGGDQPQHF. The CDR3 DNA follows: TGTGCCAGCAGTTATTCTGGTGGGGGGGATCAGCCCCAGCATTTT.

This clone was counted a single time. The CDR3 DNA sequence: TGTGCCAGCAGCCGCGAGGCGGGAGGGTCGATGGAGACCCAGTACTTC. Translated: CASSREAGGSMETQYF. This sequence joins TRBV4-2 and TRBJ2-5; TRBD2 aligns across 9 bases. Germline CDR1 reads LGHNA; CDR2 reads YNFKEQ. The junction had 11 bases not matched to a gene; V was cut back by 4 bases and J by 5 bases. The CDR3 sequence is 16 residues long.

The chain combines TRBV19 with TRBJ1-2; the D is unclear. CDR1 LNHDA and CDR2 SQIVND come from the germline V gene (reference sequence). CDR3 length equals 13 residues. The V end was cut by 7 bases, the J end by 2 bases, with 11 bases between. CDR3 in DNA: TGTGCCAGTAAAGACACGGTAAACTATGGCTACACCTTC. Protein: CASKDTVNYGYTF.

This chain uses TRBV11-2 with TRBJ2-1, with 14 bases that match TRBD2. Germline CDR1 is SGHAT and CDR2 is FQNNGV. The CDR3 consists of 18 residues. V lost 0 bases, J lost 9 bases, and 10 bases stayed unmatched. The CDR3 DNA reads as TGTGCCAGCAGCTTAGAGCTCGGGACTAGCGGGAGAAAGGGTGAGCAGTTCTTC. This encodes CASSLELGTSGRKGEQFF.

The J gene is TRBJ2-2, the V gene TRBV9; 10 positions match TRBD2. The CDR3 is 18 residues long. The germline V gene encodes CDR1 SGDLS and CDR2 YYNGEE. The V and J ends lost 0 bases and 0 bases, in that order; junction bases with no gene match: 5. CDR3 in DNA: TGTGCCAGCAGCGTAGTTGCTAGCGGGGGCCCGAACACCGGGGAGCTGTTTTTT. It yields the protein CASSVVASGGPNTGELFF. Full variable domain (outside the CDR3, taken from reference TRBV9 and TRBJ2-2): DSGVTQTPKHLITATGQRVTLRCSPRSGDLSVYWYQQSLDQGLQFLIQYYNGEERAKGNILERFSAQQFPDLHSELNLSSLELGDSALYFCASSVVASGGPNTGELFFGEGSRLTVL.

This sequence joins TRBV3-1 (or the pseudogene TRBV3-2) and TRBJ2-5, with D maybe TRBD1 (6 bases). Germline values: CDR1 LGHDT, CDR2 YNNKEL (reference sequence). This CDR3 spans 13 amino acids. Trimming left V 4 bases short and J 4 bases short, with 10 bases between. The CDR3 region is CASSRQGRETQYF. The CDR3 DNA is TGTGCCAGCAGCCGGCAGGGGCGAGAGACCCAGTACTTC.

The gene calls are TRBV30 and TRBJ2-1; 11 bases agree with TRBD2. This CDR3 contains 14 residues. V gave up 3 bases and J gave up 7 bases; unmatched junction bases: 5. Germline V gives CDR1 GTSNPN, CDR2 SVGIG (reference sequence). The CDR3 is CAWRTSGVRNEQFF. The CDR3 nucleotides are TGTGCCTGGAGGACTAGCGGGGTTCGGAATGAGCAGTTCTTC. The entire variable domain, with the rest obtained from reference TRBV30 and TRBJ2-1, is as follows: SQTIHQWPATLVQPVGSPLSLECTVEGTSNPNLYWYRQAAGRGLQLLFYSVGIGQISSEVPQNLSASRPQDRQFILSSKKLLLSDSGFYLCAWRTSGVRNEQFFGPGTRLTVL.

J is TRBJ1-6 and V is TRBV24-1, with TRBD1 identical over 9 bases. The trim removed 8 bases at V and 3 bases at J, leaving 7 bases unmatched. The length of the CDR3 is 16 residues. Germline V lookup: CDR1 KGHDR, CDR2 SFDVKD. CDR3 sequence: CATTGQGNYYNSPLHF. CDR3 coding DNA: TGTGCCACCACTGGACAGGGGAACTACTATAATTCACCCCTCCACTTT.

The V call is TRBV6-2 or TRBV6-3, the J call TRBJ1-1, with a weak D call TRBD1 (6 bases). V lost 0 bases, J lost 3 bases, and 8 bases lay in between. This CDR3 contains 14 residues. The germline gives CDR1 MNHEY, CDR2 SVGEGT. CDR3 in DNA: TGTGCCAGCAGTTACTCAGGGGGTTACACTGAAGCTTTCTTT. Protein product: CASSYSGGYTEAFF.

V and J are TRBV5-6 and TRBJ2-2, with D tentatively TRBD1 (6 bases). The CDR3 sequence is 15 residues long. The ends were cut back, 0 bases at V and 5 bases at J, with 11 bases in the middle. CDR1 and CDR2 from the germline V gene are SGHDT and YYEEEE. In DNA form, the CDR3 reads TGTGCCAGCAGCTTGGTTGGCCAGGGGACCGGGGAGCTGTTTTTT. This sequence encodes CASSLVGQGTGELFF.

This clone was recorded a few times. The CDR3 loop reads CASSSGLVGYTF. The CDR3 nucleotides are TGTGCCAGCAGTTCAGGGTTAGTTGGCTACACCTTC. The chain employs TRBV2 and TRBJ1-2, with a weak D call TRBD1 (5 bases). V lost 5 bases to trimming and J lost 7 bases, with 11 bases between them. CDR1 is SNHLY, CDR2 FYNNEI, per germline. This CDR3 comprises 12 residues.

V is TRBV7-2 and J is TRBJ1-5; possibly TRBD1 for D (6 bases). V lost 1 base and J 0 bases, leaving 7 bases between the germline ends. This CDR3 spans 15 amino acids. Germline lookup yields CDR1 SGHTA and CDR2 FQGNSA. The CDR3: CASSLGDISNQPQHF. The CDR3 DNA is TGTGCCAGCAGCTTAGGGGACATTAGCAATCAGCCCCAGCATTTT. Full variable domain (missing parts from reference TRBV7-2 and TRBJ1-5): GAGVSQSPSNKVTEKGKDVELRCDPISGHTALYWYRQSLGQGLEFLIYFQGNSAPDKSGLPSDRFSAERTGGSVSTLTIQRTQQEDSAVYLCASSLGDISNQPQHFGDGTRLSIL.

The chain employs TRBV6-5 and TRBJ2-7, with a tentative D call TRBD2 (5 bases). CDR1 MNHEY and CDR2 SVGAGI come from the germline V gene. The CDR3 consists of 15 residues. Between the trimmed V and J ends, which lost 5 bases and 3 bases, there was a span of 17 bases. CDR3 sequence: CASSQFEGTYYEQYF. The CDR3 nucleotides read TGTGCCAGCAGTCAATTCGAGGGTACCTACTACGAGCAGTACTTC.

This chain uses TRBV30 with TRBJ1-1; D gene uncertain. Looked up from germline, CDR1 is GTSNPN and CDR2 is SVGIG (reference sequence). Trimming cost V 0 bases and J 1 base, with 6 bases left between them. This CDR3 region has 13 residues. CDR3 bases: TGTGCCTGGAGTGTAGCCAAGAACACTGAAGCTTTCTTT. Translated, it gives CAWSVAKNTEAFF.

The gene calls are TRBV27 and TRBJ1-5, with 9 nucleotides matching TRBD1. The CDR3 has 16 amino acids. The trim removed 7 bases at V and 2 bases at J, leaving 9 bases unmatched. Germline CDR1 and CDR2: MNHEY and SMNVEV (reference sequence). CDR3 DNA sequence: TGTGCCAGCACCCGGACAGGGGCTAGGGGCAATCAGCCCCAGCATTTT. This codes for CASTRTGARGNQPQHF.

The chain employs TRBV5-4 and TRBJ1-3; the D gene is possibly TRBD1 (5 bases). This CDR3 spans 14 amino acids. Germline assignment: CDR1 SGHNT and CDR2 YYREEE (reference sequence). V dropped 4 bases and J dropped 4 bases, with 12 bases sitting between them. CDR3 sequence: CASSPTGPGNTIYF. CDR3 bases: TGTGCCAGCAGCCCAACAGGTCCGGGAAACACCATATATTTT.

This clone was seen a handful of times. V gene TRBV5-1 combines with J gene TRBJ2-4; 7 positions match TRBD2. This CDR3 contains 14 residues. CDR1 and CDR2 (germline): SGHRS, YFSETQ. V lost 4 bases to trimming and J lost 7 bases; unmatched junction nucleotides: 8. Here the CDR3 DNA reads TGCGCCAGCAGCACAAGCGGGGCGGCGAACATTCAGTACTTC. Protein sequence: CASSTSGAANIQYF.

The chain couples TRBV7-3 to TRBJ2-1, with 8 bases identical to TRBD1. This CDR3 spans 18 amino acids. Germline-derived CDR1 and CDR2 are SGHTA and FQGTGA. After removal of 5 bases from V and 6 bases from J, the junction contained 18 bases not matched to a gene. The CDR3 is CASSPLGQGSFLGNEQFF. The CDR3 coding sequence is TGTGCCAGCAGCCCACTTGGACAGGGTTCGTTTTTGGGCAATGAGCAGTTCTTC.

The rearrangement links TRBV9 to TRBJ2-1, with 11 bases identical to TRBD2. The ends lost 4 bases at V and 3 bases at J; junction bases unmatched: 6. There are 16 residues in the CDR3. Germline V lookup: CDR1 SGDLS, CDR2 YYNGEE. Here the CDR3 DNA reads TGTGCCAGCAGCCTCCGACTAGCGGGGTTCTACAATGAGCAGTTCTTC. It yields the protein CASSLRLAGFYNEQFF.

This rearrangement joins TRBV5-5 to TRBJ1-5; no clear D gene. The CDR3 sequence is 14 residues long. The germline CDR1 and CDR2 sequences are SGHKS and YYEKEE (reference sequence). The V end lost 0 bases, the J end lost 7 bases, and 11 bases lay between the germline ends. The CDR3, as DNA: TGTGCCAGCAGCTTGGTGGATTGGGCCCAGCCCCAGCATTTT. Translated, it gives CASSLVDWAQPQHF.

This chain joins TRBV30 and TRBJ1-4, with D possibly TRBD1 on 5 matching bases. Trimming cost V 0 bases and J 7 bases, with 15 bases left between them. In germline, CDR1 is GTSNPN, CDR2 SVGIG (reference sequence). The CDR3 totals 15 residues. Written as DNA, the CDR3 is TGTGCCTGGAGTGTAAGGGGCCAGGGTGGTGAAAAACTGTTTTTT. It specifies CAWSVRGQGGEKLFF.

J is TRBJ1-5 and V is TRBV4-1; no clear D gene. The CDR3 consists of 13 residues. Trimming took off 5 bases at V and 0 bases at J, with 5 bases between the two ends. Germline values: CDR1 MGHRA, CDR2 YSYEKL. Written as DNA, the CDR3 is TGCGCCAGCAGCTCAGATAGCAATCAGCCCCAGCATTTT. Translated, it gives CASSSDSNQPQHF.

V and J are TRBV18 and TRBJ1-5; 9 bases are shared with TRBD1. The CDR3 runs 15 residues. The ends lost 5 bases at V and 4 bases at J; junction bases unmatched: 6. Germline V gene sequence: CDR1 KGHSH, CDR2 LQKENI. CDR3 in amino acids: CASSRTGERNQPQHF. CDR3 DNA sequence: TGTGCCAGCTCAAGGACAGGGGAGAGGAATCAGCCCCAGCATTTT.

The chain has TRBV25-1 and TRBJ1-2; D gene ambiguous. This CDR3 comprises 13 residues. V gave up 7 bases and J gave up 4 bases, with 13 bases separating them. In germline, CDR1 is MGHDK, CDR2 SYGVNS. The CDR3 DNA sequence: TGTGCCAGCACCGAGGGAGGGAGCTATGGCTACACCTTC. Protein product: CASTEGGSYGYTF.